The clone carrying this TCR beta chain came up a few times. Its matching antigen is unknown. The TCR beta cDNA libraries carried unique molecular identifiers. TCRdb independently ran MiXCR on the PCR reads; one entry per CDR3 protein. Seen here are hundreds of thousands of distinct CDR3 sequences, 30% observed once, and the top ten hold 0.56%. CDR3 size: 15 residues. Germline assignment: CDR1 MDHEN and CDR2 SYDVKM. V gave up 6 bases and J gave up 2 bases; unmatched junction bases: 4. The source of the sample is a study of post-analysis software for immune sequencing data. Study results and caveats: Four to six TRBV segments, including TRBV5-6, TRBV5-1 and TRBV20-1, were more frequent in patients than controls.

Specimen: blood. The chain joins TRBV28 to TRBJ2-1; 10 nucleotides line up with TRBD2. The clonotype originates from a girl aged 5-17 years with multiple sclerosis. The CDR3 sequence: CASRYSGRPYNEQFF. CDR3 nucleotide sequence: TGTGCCAGCAGGTATAGCGGGAGGCCCTACAATGAGCAGTTCTTC.